This TCR beta chain was obtained from a study of cytomegalovirus exposure and HLA in healthy donors. At the level of the study: A later analysis reported the same platform for the 95 to 150 validation repertoires and the approximately 670 first-cohort repertoires.

This CDR3 comprises 15 residues. V trimming: 6 bases; J trimming: 5 bases; junction bases outside the gene matches: 5. Germline CDR1 is SNHLY and CDR2 is FYNNEI. Sequencing used immunoSEQ multiplex PCR; TCRdb keeps in-frame clones, though not all of them. The sample has roughly 86,000 clones; almost 97% are singletons. The chain employs TRBV2 and TRBJ2-3; 13 bases match TRBD2. The sequencing sample was made of PBMCs. This clonotype originated in a man aged 18 to 30 in good health and CMV-seropositive. The CDR3 here is CASRGLAGVVDTQYF. CDR3 nucleotide sequence: TGTGCCAGCAGAGGACTAGCGGGAGTTGTAGATACGCAGTATTTT. Variable domain in full (rest from reference TRBV2 and TRBJ2-3): EPEVTQTPSHQVTQMGQEVILRCVPISNHLYFYWYRQILGQKVEFLVSFYNNEISEKSEIFDDQFSVERPDGSNFTLKIRSTKLEDSAMYFCASRGLAGVVDTQYFGPGTRLTVL.